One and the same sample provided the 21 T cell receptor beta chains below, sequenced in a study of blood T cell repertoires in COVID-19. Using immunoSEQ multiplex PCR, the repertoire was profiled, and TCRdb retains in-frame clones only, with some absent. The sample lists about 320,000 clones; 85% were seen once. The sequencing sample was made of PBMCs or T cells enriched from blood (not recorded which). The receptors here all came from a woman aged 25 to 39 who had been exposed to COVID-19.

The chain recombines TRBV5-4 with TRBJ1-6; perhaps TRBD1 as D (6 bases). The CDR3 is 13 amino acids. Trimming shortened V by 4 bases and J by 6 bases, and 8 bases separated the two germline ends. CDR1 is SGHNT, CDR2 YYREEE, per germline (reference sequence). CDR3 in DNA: TGTGCCAGCAGCCAGGACAGTAATTCACCCCTCCACTTT. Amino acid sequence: CASSQDSNSPLHF.

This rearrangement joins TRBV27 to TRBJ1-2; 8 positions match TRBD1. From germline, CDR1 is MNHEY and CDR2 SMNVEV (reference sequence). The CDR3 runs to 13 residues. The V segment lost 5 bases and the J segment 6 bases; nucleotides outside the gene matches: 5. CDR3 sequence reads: CASSPRQGHGYTF. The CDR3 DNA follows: TGTGCCAGCAGTCCCCGACAGGGGCATGGCTACACCTTC.

In DNA, the CDR3 is TGTGCCAGCAGCCAAGCACAGGGCGGGCAGCCCCAGCATTTT. It encodes CASSQAQGGQPQHF. V and J are TRBV3-1 (or the pseudogene TRBV3-2) and TRBJ1-5; TRBD1 is a possible D gene (6 bases). Trimming removed 1 base at V and 7 bases at J, with 11 bases between. The length of the CDR3 is 14 residues. Germline CDR1 is LGHDT and CDR2 is YNNKEL (reference sequence).

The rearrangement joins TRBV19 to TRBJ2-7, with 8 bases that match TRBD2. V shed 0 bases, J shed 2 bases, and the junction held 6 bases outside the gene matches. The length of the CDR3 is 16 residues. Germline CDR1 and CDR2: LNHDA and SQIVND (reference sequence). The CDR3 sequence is CASSIDQNSGAYEQYF. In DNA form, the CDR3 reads TGTGCCAGTAGTATAGATCAGAATAGCGGGGCCTACGAGCAGTACTTC.

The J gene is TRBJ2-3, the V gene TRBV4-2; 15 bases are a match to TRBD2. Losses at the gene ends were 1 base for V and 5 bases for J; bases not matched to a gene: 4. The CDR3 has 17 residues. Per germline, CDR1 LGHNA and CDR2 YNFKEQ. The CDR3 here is CASSQGTSGGAGDTQYF. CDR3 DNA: TGTGCCAGCAGCCAAGGGACTAGCGGGGGGGCCGGAGATACGCAGTATTTT.

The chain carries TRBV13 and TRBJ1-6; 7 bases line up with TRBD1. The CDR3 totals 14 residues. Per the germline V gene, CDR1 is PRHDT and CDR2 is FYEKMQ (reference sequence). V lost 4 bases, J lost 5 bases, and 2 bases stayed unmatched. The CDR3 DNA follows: TGTGCCAGCAGCTCCGGGACAGATAATTCACCCCTCCACTTT. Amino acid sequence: CASSSGTDNSPLHF.

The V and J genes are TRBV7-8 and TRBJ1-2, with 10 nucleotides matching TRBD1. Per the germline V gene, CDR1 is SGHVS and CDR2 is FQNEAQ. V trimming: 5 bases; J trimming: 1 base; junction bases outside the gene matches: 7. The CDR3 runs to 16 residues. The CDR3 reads CASSTPGTGDNYGYTF. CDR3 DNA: TGTGCCAGCAGCACCCCCGGGACAGGGGATAACTATGGCTACACCTTC.

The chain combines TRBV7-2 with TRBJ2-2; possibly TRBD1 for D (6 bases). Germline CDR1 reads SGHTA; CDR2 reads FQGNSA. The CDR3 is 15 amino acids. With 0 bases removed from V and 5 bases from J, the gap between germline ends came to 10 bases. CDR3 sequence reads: CASSLASRGTGELFF. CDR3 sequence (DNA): TGTGCCAGCAGCTTAGCTAGCAGGGGAACCGGGGAGCTGTTTTTT.

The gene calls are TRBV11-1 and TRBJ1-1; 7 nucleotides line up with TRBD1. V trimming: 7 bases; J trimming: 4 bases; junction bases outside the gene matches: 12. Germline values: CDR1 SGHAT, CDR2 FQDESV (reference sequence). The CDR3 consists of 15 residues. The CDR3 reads CASTDQKGAGTEAFF. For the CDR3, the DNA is TGTGCCAGCACCGACCAGAAGGGGGCCGGCACTGAAGCTTTCTTT. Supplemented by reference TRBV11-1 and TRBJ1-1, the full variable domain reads EAEVAQSPRYKITEKSQAVAFWCDPISGHATLYWYRQILGQGPELLVQFQDESVVDDSQLPKDRFSAERLKGVDSTLKIQPAELGDSAMYLCASTDQKGAGTEAFFGQGTRLTVV.

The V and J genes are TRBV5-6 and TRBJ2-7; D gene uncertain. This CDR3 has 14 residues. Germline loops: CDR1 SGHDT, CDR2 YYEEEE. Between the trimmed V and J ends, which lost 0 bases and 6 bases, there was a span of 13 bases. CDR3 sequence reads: CASSLGSLNAEQYF. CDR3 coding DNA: TGTGCCAGCAGCTTGGGCTCACTCAACGCCGAGCAGTACTTC.

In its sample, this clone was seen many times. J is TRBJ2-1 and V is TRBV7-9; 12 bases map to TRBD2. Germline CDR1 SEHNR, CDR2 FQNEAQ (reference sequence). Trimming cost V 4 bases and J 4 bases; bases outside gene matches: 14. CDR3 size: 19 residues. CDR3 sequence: CASSSRGRLAGGLYNEQFF. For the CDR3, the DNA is TGTGCCAGCAGCTCCAGGGGGCGCCTAGCGGGAGGGTTGTACAATGAGCAGTTCTTC. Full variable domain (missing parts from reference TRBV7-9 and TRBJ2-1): DTGVSQNPRHKITKRGQNVTFRCDPISEHNRLYWYRQTLGQGPEFLTYFQNEAQLEKSRLLSDRFSAERPKGSFSTLEIQRTEQGDSAMYLCASSSRGRLAGGLYNEQFFGPGTRLTVL.

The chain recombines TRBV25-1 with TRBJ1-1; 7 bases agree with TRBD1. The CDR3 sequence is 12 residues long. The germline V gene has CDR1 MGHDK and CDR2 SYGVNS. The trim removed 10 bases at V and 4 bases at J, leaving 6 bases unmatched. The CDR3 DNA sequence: TGTGCCACCACAGGGGTGAGCACTGAAGCTTTCTTT. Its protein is CATTGVSTEAFF.

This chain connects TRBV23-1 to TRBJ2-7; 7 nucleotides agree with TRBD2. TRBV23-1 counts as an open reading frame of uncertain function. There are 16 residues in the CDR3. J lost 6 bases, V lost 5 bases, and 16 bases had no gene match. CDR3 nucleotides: TGCGCCAGCAGTTTTTCTGGGCCCAGGACTAGTGGCGAGCAGTACTTC. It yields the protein CASSFSGPRTSGEQYF.

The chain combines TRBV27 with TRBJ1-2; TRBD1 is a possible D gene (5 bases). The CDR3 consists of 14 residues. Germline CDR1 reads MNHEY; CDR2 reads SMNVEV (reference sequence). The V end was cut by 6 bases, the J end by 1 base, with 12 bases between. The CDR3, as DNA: TGTGCCAGCAGGCCGTCGGGGGGTAACTATGGCTACACCTTC. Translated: CASRPSGGNYGYTF.

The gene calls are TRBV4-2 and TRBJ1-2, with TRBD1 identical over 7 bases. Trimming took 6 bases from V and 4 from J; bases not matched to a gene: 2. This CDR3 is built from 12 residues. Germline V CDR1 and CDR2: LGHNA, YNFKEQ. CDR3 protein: CASRQGSYGYTF. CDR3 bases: TGTGCCAGCAGACAGGGGTCCTATGGCTACACCTTC.

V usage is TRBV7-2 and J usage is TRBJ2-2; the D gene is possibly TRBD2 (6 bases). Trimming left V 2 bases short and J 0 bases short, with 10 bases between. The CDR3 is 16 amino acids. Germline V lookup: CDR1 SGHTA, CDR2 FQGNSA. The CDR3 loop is CASSLRRATNTGELFF. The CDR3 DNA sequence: TGTGCCAGCAGCTTACGGAGGGCTACGAACACCGGGGAGCTGTTTTTT. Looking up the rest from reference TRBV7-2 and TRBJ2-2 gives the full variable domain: GAGVSQSPSNKVTEKGKDVELRCDPISGHTALYWYRQSLGQGLEFLIYFQGNSAPDKSGLPSDRFSAERTGGSVSTLTIQRTQQEDSAVYLCASSLRRATNTGELFFGEGSRLTVL.

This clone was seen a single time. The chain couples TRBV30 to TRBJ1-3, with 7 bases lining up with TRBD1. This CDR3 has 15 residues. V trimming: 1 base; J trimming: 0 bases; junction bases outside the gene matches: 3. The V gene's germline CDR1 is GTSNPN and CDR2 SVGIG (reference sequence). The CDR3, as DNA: TGTGCCTGGAGTGCCGGGACAGACTCTGGAAACACCATATATTTT. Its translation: CAWSAGTDSGNTIYF.

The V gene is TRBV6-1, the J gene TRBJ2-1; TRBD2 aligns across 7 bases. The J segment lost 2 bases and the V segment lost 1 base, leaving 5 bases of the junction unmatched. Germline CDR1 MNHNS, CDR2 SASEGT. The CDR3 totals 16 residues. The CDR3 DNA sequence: TGTGCCAGCAGTGAAGTGGGGGGGGGAGCCTACAATGAGCAGTTCTTC. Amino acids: CASSEVGGGAYNEQFF.

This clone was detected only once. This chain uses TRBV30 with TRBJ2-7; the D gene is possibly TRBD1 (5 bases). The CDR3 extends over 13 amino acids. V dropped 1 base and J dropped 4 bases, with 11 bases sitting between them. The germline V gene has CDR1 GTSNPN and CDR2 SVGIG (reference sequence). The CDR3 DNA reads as TGTGCCTGGAGTGCAGGGCTCTCGTACGAGCAGTACTTC. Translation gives CAWSAGLSYEQYF.

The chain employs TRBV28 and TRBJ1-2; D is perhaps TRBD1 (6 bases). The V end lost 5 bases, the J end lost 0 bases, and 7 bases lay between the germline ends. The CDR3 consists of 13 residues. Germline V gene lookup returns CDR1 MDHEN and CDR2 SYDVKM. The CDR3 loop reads CASSPGANYGYTF. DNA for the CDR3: TGTGCCAGCAGTCCAGGGGCTAACTATGGCTACACCTTC.

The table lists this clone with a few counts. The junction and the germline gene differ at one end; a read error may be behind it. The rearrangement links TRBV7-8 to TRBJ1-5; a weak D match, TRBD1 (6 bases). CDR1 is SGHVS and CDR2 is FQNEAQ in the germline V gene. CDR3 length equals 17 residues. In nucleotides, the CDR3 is TGTGCCAGCAGCCTAGCGGCGGGGGCGTGGAGCAATCAGCCCCAGCATTTT. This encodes CASSLAAGAWSNQPQHF.